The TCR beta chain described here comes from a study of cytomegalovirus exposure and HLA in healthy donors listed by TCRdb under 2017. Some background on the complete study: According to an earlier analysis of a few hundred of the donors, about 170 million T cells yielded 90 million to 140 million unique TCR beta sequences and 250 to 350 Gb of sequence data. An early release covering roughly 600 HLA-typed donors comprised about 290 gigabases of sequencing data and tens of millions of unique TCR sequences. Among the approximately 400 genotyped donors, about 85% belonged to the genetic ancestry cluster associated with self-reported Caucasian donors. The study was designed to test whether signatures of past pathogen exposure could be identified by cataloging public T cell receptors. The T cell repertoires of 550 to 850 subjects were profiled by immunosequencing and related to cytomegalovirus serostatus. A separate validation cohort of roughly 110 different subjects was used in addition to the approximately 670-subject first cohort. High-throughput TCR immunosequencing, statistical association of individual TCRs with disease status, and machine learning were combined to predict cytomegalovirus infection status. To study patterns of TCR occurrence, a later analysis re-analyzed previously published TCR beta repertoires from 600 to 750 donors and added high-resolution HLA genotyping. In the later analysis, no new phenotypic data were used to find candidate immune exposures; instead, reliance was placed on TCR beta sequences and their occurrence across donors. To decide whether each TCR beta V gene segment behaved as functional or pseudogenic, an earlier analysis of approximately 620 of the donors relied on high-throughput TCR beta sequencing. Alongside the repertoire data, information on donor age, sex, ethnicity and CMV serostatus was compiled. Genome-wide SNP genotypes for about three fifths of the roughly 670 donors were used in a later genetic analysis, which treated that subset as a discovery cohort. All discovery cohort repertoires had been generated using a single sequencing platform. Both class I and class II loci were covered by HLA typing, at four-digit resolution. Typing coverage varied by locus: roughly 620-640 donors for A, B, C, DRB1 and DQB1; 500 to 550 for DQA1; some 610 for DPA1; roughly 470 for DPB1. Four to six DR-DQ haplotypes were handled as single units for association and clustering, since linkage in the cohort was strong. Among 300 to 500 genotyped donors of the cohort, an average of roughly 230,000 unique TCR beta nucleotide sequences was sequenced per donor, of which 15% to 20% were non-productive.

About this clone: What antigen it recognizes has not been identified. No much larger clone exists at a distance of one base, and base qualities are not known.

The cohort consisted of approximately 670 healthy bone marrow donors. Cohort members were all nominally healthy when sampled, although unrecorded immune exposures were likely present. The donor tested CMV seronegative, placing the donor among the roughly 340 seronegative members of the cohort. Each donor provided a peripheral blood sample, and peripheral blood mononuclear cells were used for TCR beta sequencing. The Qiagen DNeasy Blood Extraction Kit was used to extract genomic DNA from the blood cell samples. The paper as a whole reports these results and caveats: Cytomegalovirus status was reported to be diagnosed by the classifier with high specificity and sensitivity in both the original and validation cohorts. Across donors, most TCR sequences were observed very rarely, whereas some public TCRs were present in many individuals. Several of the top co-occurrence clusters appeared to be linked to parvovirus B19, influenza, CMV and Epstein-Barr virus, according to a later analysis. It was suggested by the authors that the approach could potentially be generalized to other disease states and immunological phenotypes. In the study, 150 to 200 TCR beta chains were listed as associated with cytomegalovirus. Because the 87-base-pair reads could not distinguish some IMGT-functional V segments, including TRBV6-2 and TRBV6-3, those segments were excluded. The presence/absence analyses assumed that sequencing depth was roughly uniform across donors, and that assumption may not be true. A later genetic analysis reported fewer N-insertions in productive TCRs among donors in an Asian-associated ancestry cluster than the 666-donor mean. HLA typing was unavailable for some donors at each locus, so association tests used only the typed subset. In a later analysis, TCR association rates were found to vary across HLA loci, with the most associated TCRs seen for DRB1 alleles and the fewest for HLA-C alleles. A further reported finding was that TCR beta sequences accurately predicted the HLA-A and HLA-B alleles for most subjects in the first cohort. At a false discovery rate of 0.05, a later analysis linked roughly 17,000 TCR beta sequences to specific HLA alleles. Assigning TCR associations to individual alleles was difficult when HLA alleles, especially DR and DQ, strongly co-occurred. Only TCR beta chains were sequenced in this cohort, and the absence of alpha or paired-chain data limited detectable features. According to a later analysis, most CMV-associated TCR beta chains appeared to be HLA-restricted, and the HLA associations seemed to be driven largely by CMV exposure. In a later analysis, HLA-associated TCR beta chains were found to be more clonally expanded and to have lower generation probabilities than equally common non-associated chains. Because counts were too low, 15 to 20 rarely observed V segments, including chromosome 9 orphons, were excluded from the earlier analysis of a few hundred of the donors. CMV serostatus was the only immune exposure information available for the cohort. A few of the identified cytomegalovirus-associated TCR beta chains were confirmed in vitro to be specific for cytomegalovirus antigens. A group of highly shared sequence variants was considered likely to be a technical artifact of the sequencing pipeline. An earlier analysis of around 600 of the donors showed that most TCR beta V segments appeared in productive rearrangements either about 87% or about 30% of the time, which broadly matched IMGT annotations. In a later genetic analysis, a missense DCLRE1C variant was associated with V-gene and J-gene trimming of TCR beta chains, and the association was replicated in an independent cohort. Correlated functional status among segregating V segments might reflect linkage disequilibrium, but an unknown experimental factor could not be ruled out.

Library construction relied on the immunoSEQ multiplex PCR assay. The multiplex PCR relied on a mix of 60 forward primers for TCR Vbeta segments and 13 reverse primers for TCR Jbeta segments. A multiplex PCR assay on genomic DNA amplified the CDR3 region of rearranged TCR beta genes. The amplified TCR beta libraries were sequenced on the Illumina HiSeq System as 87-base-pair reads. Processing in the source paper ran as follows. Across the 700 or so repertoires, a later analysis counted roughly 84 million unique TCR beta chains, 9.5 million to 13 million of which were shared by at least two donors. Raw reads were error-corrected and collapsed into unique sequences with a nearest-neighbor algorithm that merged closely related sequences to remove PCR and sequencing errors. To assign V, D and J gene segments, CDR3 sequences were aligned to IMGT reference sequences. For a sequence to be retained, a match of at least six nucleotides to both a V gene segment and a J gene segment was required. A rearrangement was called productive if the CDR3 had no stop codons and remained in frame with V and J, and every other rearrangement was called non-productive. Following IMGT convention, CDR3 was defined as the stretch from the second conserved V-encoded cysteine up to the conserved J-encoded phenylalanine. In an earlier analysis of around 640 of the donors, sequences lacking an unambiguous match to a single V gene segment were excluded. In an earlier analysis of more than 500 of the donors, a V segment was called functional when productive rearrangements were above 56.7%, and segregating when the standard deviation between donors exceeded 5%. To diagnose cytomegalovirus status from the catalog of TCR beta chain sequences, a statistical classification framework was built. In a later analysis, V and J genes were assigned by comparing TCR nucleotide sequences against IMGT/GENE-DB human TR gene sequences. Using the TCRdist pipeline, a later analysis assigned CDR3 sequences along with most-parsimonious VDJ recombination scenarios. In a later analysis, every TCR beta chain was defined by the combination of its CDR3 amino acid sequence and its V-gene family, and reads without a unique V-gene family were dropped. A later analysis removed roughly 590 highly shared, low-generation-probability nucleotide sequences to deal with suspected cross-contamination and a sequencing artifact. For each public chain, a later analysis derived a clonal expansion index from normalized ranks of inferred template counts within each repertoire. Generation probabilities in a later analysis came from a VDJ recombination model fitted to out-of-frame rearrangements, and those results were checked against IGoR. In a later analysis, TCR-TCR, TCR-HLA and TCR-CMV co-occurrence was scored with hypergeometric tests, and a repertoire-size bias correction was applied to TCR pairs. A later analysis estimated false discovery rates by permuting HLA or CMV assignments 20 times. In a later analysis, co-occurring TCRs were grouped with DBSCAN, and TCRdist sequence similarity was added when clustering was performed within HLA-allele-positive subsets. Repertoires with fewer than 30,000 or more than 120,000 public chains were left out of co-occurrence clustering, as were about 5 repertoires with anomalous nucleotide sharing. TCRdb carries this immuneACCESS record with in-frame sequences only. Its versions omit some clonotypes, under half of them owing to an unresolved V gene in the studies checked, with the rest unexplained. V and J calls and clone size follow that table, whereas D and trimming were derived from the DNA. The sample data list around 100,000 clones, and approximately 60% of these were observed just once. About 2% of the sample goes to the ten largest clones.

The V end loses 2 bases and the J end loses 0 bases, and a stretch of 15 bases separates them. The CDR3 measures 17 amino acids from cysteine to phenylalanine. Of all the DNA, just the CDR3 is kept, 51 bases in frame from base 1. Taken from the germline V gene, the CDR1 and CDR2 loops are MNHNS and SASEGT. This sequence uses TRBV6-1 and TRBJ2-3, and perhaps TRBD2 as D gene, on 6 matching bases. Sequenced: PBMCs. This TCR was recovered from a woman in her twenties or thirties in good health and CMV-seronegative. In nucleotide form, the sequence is TGTGCCAGCAGTGAAATCCCAGCGGGTTTGAGCACAGATACGCAGTATTTT. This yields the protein CASSEIPAGLSTDTQYF.